This T cell receptor beta chain was recovered during a study of T cells in Graves' hyperthyroidism and ophthalmopathy. Findings and caveats of the study: Most clonotypes expanded in the thyroid (above 0.001) were also present in blood.

Patients aged 18 to 65 had newly diagnosed hyperthyroidism that had lasted under 2 months. Clinicians diagnosed patients from clinical symptoms, serum thyroxine and TRAb, thyroid ultrasound and orbital computed tomography. The PBMCs were taken from 10 ml of fresh peripheral blood. Researchers took RNA transcripts and amplified the TCR beta CDR3 regions from them. Using the HTBI primer set, a first-round RT-PCR was run on the TCR CDR3. TCRdb independently ran MiXCR on the multiplex PCR reads; one entry per CDR3 protein. The data contain approximately 600,000 distinct CDR3 sequences, around 16% of them singletons. A word on this clonotype: Its antigen remains unidentified.

Germline CDR1 is DFQATT and CDR2 is SNEGSKA (reference sequence). V lost 2 bases and J lost 5, with 12 bases in between. This CDR3 region has 13 residues. The receptor was derived from a woman in her 30s with Graves' hyperthyroidism. V gene TRBV20-1 combines with J gene TRBJ1-2, with D possibly matching TRBD1 (6 bases). The sample comprised blood. The CDR3 here is CSARRGGRYGYTF. CDR3 nucleotide sequence: TGCAGTGCTAGACGAGGGGGGAGATATGGCTACACCTTC.